What follows are 27 T cell receptor beta chains derived from one specimen sequenced in a study of blood T cells in healthy people across ages. A second 7 to 11 cycle PCR used barcoded and J-beta primers. TCRdb redid the calling of the 5' RACE reads with MiXCR, one entry per CDR3 protein. The sample yields more than 900,000 distinct CDR3 sequences, 29% seen once. These sequences were also reported in another study, on T cells of mothers and their children.

The sequenced sample consisted of blood. All receptors come from a middle-aged woman in good health.

This clonotype was counted many times. This chain uses TRBV7-2 with TRBJ2-7; D could derive from TRBD1 or TRBD2 (6 bases each). Germline CDR1 SGHTA, CDR2 FQGNSA. Trimming removed 3 bases at V and 0 bases at J, with 12 bases between. This CDR3 spans 15 amino acids. This chain's CDR3 is CASSFGGGVSYEQYF. CDR3 DNA: TGTGCCAGCAGCTTCGGGGGCGGGGTCTCCTACGAGCAGTACTTC.

The chain has TRBV7-9 and TRBJ1-6; 7 nucleotides match TRBD1. The junction had 4 bases not matched to a gene; V was cut back by 10 bases and J by 7 bases. CDR1 is SEHNR and CDR2 is FQNEAQ in the germline V gene (reference sequence). The CDR3 loop spans 12 amino acids. The CDR3 spells CATDRQNSPLHF. For the CDR3, the DNA is TGTGCCACGGACAGGCAGAATTCACCCCTCCACTTT.

The sample holds a few counts of this clonotype. The chain's CDR3 is CASSVRPQGYEQYF. CDR3 coding DNA: TGCGCCAGCAGCGTTCGACCCCAGGGCTACGAGCAGTACTTC. This chain connects TRBV5-1 to TRBJ2-7, with D possibly being TRBD1 (5 bases). This CDR3 is built from 14 residues. Germline V gene sequence: CDR1 SGHRS, CDR2 YFSETQ. The V gene lost 4 bases and the J gene lost 3 bases, with 14 bases spanning the gap.

This rearrangement joins TRBV10-3 to TRBJ2-5; 9 bases are shared with TRBD1. V shed 6 bases, J shed 4 bases, and the junction held 0 bases outside the gene matches. The germline gives CDR1 ENHRY, CDR2 SYGVKD. The length of the CDR3 is 12 residues. CDR3 sequence (DNA): TGTGCCATCAGGGACAGGGGAGAGACCCAGTACTTC. Translated, it gives CAIRDRGETQYF.

This clonotype has a handful of counts. J is TRBJ2-5 and V is TRBV18, with TRBD1 as a possible D gene (5 bases). V lost 2 bases to trimming and J lost 7 bases, with 20 bases between them. Germline CDR1 reads KGHSH; CDR2 reads LQKENI. CDR3 length: 16 amino acids. In DNA, the CDR3 is TGTGCCAGCTCACCAGCGACGGCTAGGGGTTGGGGGACCCAGTACTTC. Its translation is CASSPATARGWGTQYF.

The J gene is TRBJ1-1, the V gene TRBV7-9; D may be TRBD1 (6 bases). The CDR3 is made up of 14 amino acids. V was shortened by 1 base and J by 7 bases, with 13 bases between the two germline ends. The germline CDR1 and CDR2 sequences are SEHNR and FQNEAQ (reference sequence). CDR3 amino acids: CASSLEGGFGEAFF. The CDR3 DNA is TGTGCCAGCAGCTTAGAGGGGGGTTTCGGTGAAGCTTTCTTT.

The gene calls are TRBV28 and TRBJ1-5, with 8 bases identical to TRBD1. Germline trimming cut 10 bases from V and 6 bases from J; bases unmatched to any gene: 5. Looked up from germline, CDR1 is MDHEN and CDR2 is SYDVKM. The CDR3 totals 12 residues. DNA of the CDR3: TGTGCCACCCGACAGGGGAGTCAGCCCCAGCATTTT. Encoded protein: CATRQGSQPQHF.

This clonotype was seen repeatedly, ten times or more. The genes are TRBV6-6 and TRBJ2-1; 7 bases map to TRBD1. This CDR3 has 15 residues. Germline trimming cut 4 bases from V and 5 bases from J; bases unmatched to any gene: 8. Germline CDR1 and CDR2: MNHNY and SVGAGI (reference sequence). The CDR3 DNA reads as TGTGCCAGCAGTTGGACGGACAGGCAGAACAATGAGCAGTTCTTC. Translation gives CASSWTDRQNNEQFF.

V usage is TRBV20-1 and J usage is TRBJ1-1; weak D call: TRBD1 (6 bases). V was pared by 6 bases and J by 5 bases, with 16 bases between. CDR3 size: 13 residues. Germline V gene data show CDR1 as DFQATT and CDR2 as SNEGSKA (reference sequence). The CDR3 region has the DNA TGCAGTGCCCCAGGGGTATCGGGTACTGAAGCTTTCTTT. It translates to CSAPGVSGTEAFF.

This CDR3 reads CASRTDSTDTQYF. The CDR3 nucleotides read TGTGCCAGCAGGACGGACAGCACAGATACGCAGTATTTT. V is TRBV2 and J is TRBJ2-3, with no clear D. The CDR3 has 13 amino acids. Germline assignment: CDR1 SNHLY and CDR2 FYNNEI. V dropped 6 bases and J dropped 0 bases, with 7 bases sitting between them.

This sequence joins TRBV20-1 and TRBJ1-1, with D unclear. Deletions cut 3 bases from V and 4 bases from J, with 6 bases between. The CDR3 spans 11 residues. CDR1 and CDR2 from the germline V gene are DFQATT and SNEGSKA (reference sequence). The CDR3 spells CSARVGTEAFF. Written as DNA, the CDR3 is TGCAGTGCTAGGGTAGGCACTGAAGCTTTCTTT.

The rearrangement joins TRBV12-3 or TRBV12-4 to TRBJ1-2, with D tentatively TRBD1 (5 bases). The length of the CDR3 is 11 residues. The V and J ends lost 7 bases and 13 bases respectively, with 16 bases between them. CDR3 amino acids: CASTWGGRSTF. As DNA, the CDR3 is TGTGCCAGCACCTGGGGGGGAAGAAGCACCTTC.

The table lists this clonotype with a few counts. The rearrangement uses TRBV6-5 and TRBJ2-7, with 8 bases identical to TRBD1. The J segment lost 0 bases and the V segment lost 0 bases, leaving 4 bases of the junction unmatched. This CDR3 has 16 residues. The V gene's germline CDR1 is MNHEY and CDR2 SVGAGI. For the CDR3, the DNA is TGTGCCAGCAGTTACTCGGGGACAGGCCTCTCCTACGAGCAGTACTTC. Amino acid sequence: CASSYSGTGLSYEQYF.

On this clonotype itself: Being one base from a much bigger clone, this may be a read error. CDR3 nucleotide sequence: TGTGCCAGCGGTCCCCTTCCCACTAGCGGGGTTGAGCAGTTCTTC. Translation gives CASGPLPTSGVEQFF. The chain is built from TRBV28 and TRBJ2-1; 10 bases align to TRBD2. This CDR3 region has 15 residues. The germline V gene has CDR1 MDHEN and CDR2 SYDVKM. Trimming cost V 8 bases and J 9 bases; bases outside gene matches: 13.

The rearrangement joins TRBV20-1 to TRBJ2-2; the D gene is possibly TRBD2 (7 bases). This CDR3 contains 14 residues. CDR1 is DFQATT and CDR2 is SNEGSKA in the germline V gene (reference sequence). Between the trimmed V and J ends, which lost 4 bases and 0 bases, there was a span of 9 bases. The DNA of the CDR3 is TGCAGTGCTAAGGGGGGGTCGAACACCGGGGAGCTGTTTTTT. Amino acid sequence: CSAKGGSNTGELFF.

Comment on this clonotype: Sequence at one end of the junction differs from germline and may be a read error. The rearrangement uses TRBV7-7 and TRBJ2-7, with a possible D match to TRBD1 (5 bases). CDR3 length equals 15 residues. CDR1 is SSHAT, CDR2 FNYEAQ, per germline (reference sequence). This CDR3 is CASSPGRGGFNEQYF. In DNA, the CDR3 is TGTGCTAGCAGCCCCGGTAGGGGCGGTTTTAATGAGCAGTACTTC.

This clonotype was counted between two and nine times. The chain has TRBV4-3 and TRBJ2-4; no clear D gene. The J call could be wrong; TRBJ2-7 is a better fit for the DNA end. The CDR3 runs to 15 residues. Looked up from germline, CDR1 is LGHNA and CDR2 is YSLEER. As DNA, the CDR3 is TGCGCCAGCAGCCAAGATTCGTCCCGGCGGTACGAGCAGTACTTC. Translated, it gives CASSQDSSRRYEQYF.

This clonotype was seen more than once but under ten times. The V call is TRBV6-2 or TRBV6-3, the J call TRBJ2-5; 7 nucleotides align to TRBD2. CDR1 and CDR2 from the germline V gene are MNHEY and SVGEGT. The CDR3 is 14 amino acids. V was clipped by 5 bases and J by 5 bases; unmatched bases: 8. For the CDR3, the DNA is TGTGCCAGCAGTCTAACTAGCGCTAGGGAGACCCAGTACTTC. Protein sequence: CASSLTSARETQYF.

Many counts were recorded for this clonotype. Here the CDR3 DNA reads TGCGCCAGCAGCTTGTCGTACGGCTCTGGGGCCAACGTCCTGACTTTC. It encodes CASSLSYGSGANVLTF. V usage is TRBV5-1 and J usage is TRBJ2-6; D not certain. CDR1 is SGHRS, CDR2 YFSETQ, per germline. The CDR3 totals 16 residues. The V end lost 1 base, the J end lost 0 bases, and 8 bases lay between the germline ends.

The sample holds many counts of this clonotype. The chain carries TRBV12-3 or TRBV12-4 and TRBJ2-1, with D tentatively TRBD1 (5 bases). The CDR3 contains 15 residues. The ends were cut back, 5 bases at V and 3 bases at J, with 14 bases in the middle. CDR3 protein: CASSRRGNYYNEQFF. The CDR3 DNA sequence: TGTGCCAGCAGTCGTAGGGGAAACTACTACAATGAGCAGTTCTTC.

This clonotype was picked up many times. The genes are TRBV20-1 and TRBJ2-7, with 7 nucleotides matching TRBD1. Germline assignment: CDR1 DFQATT and CDR2 SNEGSKA (reference sequence). Trimming at V came to 3 bases and at J to 2 bases, leaving 10 bases not matched to a gene. The CDR3 runs 15 residues. This chain's CDR3 is CSARATDRAAYEQYF. The CDR3 DNA follows: TGCAGTGCTAGGGCCACCGACAGGGCCGCCTACGAGCAGTACTTC.

Many counts were recorded for this clonotype. The gene calls are TRBV4-2 and TRBJ2-5, with 7 positions matching TRBD1. Germline V CDR1 and CDR2: LGHNA, YNFKEQ. CDR3 length: 17 amino acids. V gave up 0 bases and J gave up 4 bases; unmatched junction bases: 11. This CDR3 reads CASSQDSDRPTRETQYF. CDR3 sequence (DNA): TGTGCCAGCAGCCAAGATTCGGACAGGCCCACAAGAGAGACCCAGTACTTC.

This clonotype showed up just a few times. The chain employs TRBV2 and TRBJ2-7; tentatively, D is TRBD1 or TRBD2 (5 bases each). Germline values: CDR1 SNHLY, CDR2 FYNNEI. V was clipped by 8 bases and J by 1 base, with 12 bases between them. The CDR3 totals 13 residues. The CDR3 here is CASLGTGSYEQYF. The CDR3 nucleotides read TGTGCCAGCCTAGGGACGGGATCCTACGAGCAGTACTTC.

This clonotype occurred a few times. The rearrangement joins TRBV5-1 to TRBJ2-5; 7 nucleotides align to TRBD2. Germline CDR1 and CDR2: SGHRS and YFSETQ. This CDR3 has 16 amino acids. The trim removed 0 bases at V and 9 bases at J, leaving 14 bases unmatched. CDR3 region: CASSLEVVAGGTAQYF. The CDR3 coding sequence is TGCGCCAGCAGCTTGGAAGTGGTTGCCGGGGGGACGGCCCAGTACTTC.

The rearrangement uses TRBV15 and TRBJ2-7; perhaps TRBD1 as D (6 bases). Trimming cost V 1 base and J 7 bases, with 14 bases left between them. This CDR3 spans 14 amino acids. Germline V gene sequence: CDR1 LNHNV, CDR2 YYDKDF (reference sequence). The CDR3 sequence is CATSRGGQYNEQYF. Here the CDR3 DNA reads TGTGCCACCAGCAGAGGCGGACAGTACAATGAGCAGTACTTC.

This clonotype has only a few counts. The chain couples TRBV7-9 to TRBJ2-1, with D hard to call. Germline assignment: CDR1 SEHNR and CDR2 FQNEAQ (reference sequence). Trimming cost V 1 base and J 0 bases, with 13 bases left between them. The CDR3 is 17 amino acids. The CDR3 reads CASSLEGRFLSYNEQFF. CDR3 sequence (DNA): TGTGCCAGCAGCTTAGAGGGCAGGTTCCTCTCCTACAATGAGCAGTTCTTC.

In this sample, this clonotype turned up a few times. A much larger clone is a single base away; this may be a read error. V usage is TRBV5-1 and J usage is TRBJ2-1; D remains ambiguous. With the DNA end fitting TRBJ2-7 better, the J assignment may be wrong. From germline, CDR1 is SGHRS and CDR2 YFSETQ. CDR3 length: 12 amino acids. CDR3 nucleotides: TGCGCCAGCAGCTTCGACTGGAATGAGCAGTACTTC. Translating gives CASSFDWNEQYF.